These 31 T cell receptor beta chains were all obtained from the same sample, sequenced in a study of patients and donors after allogeneic stem cell transplantation. TCRdb passed the RT-PCR reads through MiXCR, listing each CDR3 protein once. The sample lists about 960,000 distinct CDR3 sequences; about 20% were seen once. Material: blood, either unsorted or a sorted T cell fraction (not recorded which). All receptors derive from a human donor who was either an allogeneic HSCT recipient or a stem cell or donor lymphocyte infusion donor (not recorded which). It is not recorded whose cells these are; they may come from a transplant donor.

This clonotype was seen more than once but under ten times. V and J are TRBV6-6 and TRBJ1-1; no clear D. The CDR3 spans 13 residues. CDR1 is MNHNY and CDR2 is SVGAGI in the germline V gene (reference sequence). Trimming removed 6 bases at V and 3 bases at J, with 11 bases between. The CDR3 sequence: CASRDTWDTEAFF. The DNA of the CDR3 is TGTGCCAGCAGAGACACGTGGGACACTGAAGCTTTCTTT.

This clonotype turned up a few times. The chain uses TRBV9 and TRBJ2-3; weak D call: TRBD2 (5 bases). Deletions cut 4 bases from V and 4 bases from J, with 19 bases between. This CDR3 has 16 residues. Germline assignment: CDR1 SGDLS and CDR2 YYNGEE. The chain's CDR3 is CASSLVGDYQADTQYF. The CDR3 DNA reads TGTGCCAGCAGCCTCGTAGGTGACTATCAAGCAGATACGCAGTATTTT. Full variable domain (remainder filled in from reference TRBV9 and TRBJ2-3): DSGVTQTPKHLITATGQRVTLRCSPRSGDLSVYWYQQSLDQGLQFLIQYYNGEERAKGNILERFSAQQFPDLHSELNLSSLELGDSALYFCASSLVGDYQADTQYFGPGTRLTVL.

This rearrangement joins TRBV9 to TRBJ2-1; 7 bases match TRBD2. The junction had 3 bases not matched to a gene; V was cut back by 0 bases and J by 3 bases. The CDR3 is made up of 15 amino acids. Germline loops: CDR1 SGDLS, CDR2 YYNGEE. The CDR3 protein is CASSVEAGDYNEQFF. DNA of the CDR3: TGTGCCAGCAGCGTAGAGGCGGGGGACTACAATGAGCAGTTCTTC.

CDR3 amino acids: CASSVGTSGTAWTGELFF. The CDR3 DNA reads as TGTGCCAGCAGCGTAGGGACTAGCGGGACTGCGTGGACCGGGGAGCTGTTTTTT. The chain couples TRBV9 to TRBJ2-2; 12 bases line up with TRBD2. This CDR3 is 18 amino acids long. Looked up from germline, CDR1 is SGDLS and CDR2 is YYNGEE. V shed 0 bases and J 5 bases; nucleotides not matched to a gene: 8.

The V gene is TRBV5-1, the J gene TRBJ2-5, with a possible D match to TRBD1 (6 bases). V was pared by 5 bases and J by 1 base, with 15 bases between. The V gene's germline CDR1 is SGHRS and CDR2 YFSETQ. This CDR3 has 15 residues. The CDR3 sequence: CASSLIGTLQETQYF. The CDR3 nucleotides read TGCGCCAGCAGTTTGATCGGGACACTCCAAGAGACCCAGTACTTC.

The J gene is TRBJ2-7, the V gene TRBV11-2, with D perhaps being TRBD1 or TRBD2 (5 bases each). CDR3 length equals 13 residues. Per the germline V gene, CDR1 is SGHAT and CDR2 is FQNNGV. V was trimmed by 4 bases and J by 7 bases, leaving 14 bases between them. The CDR3 spells CASSSTRDLEQYF. The DNA for the CDR3 is TGTGCCAGCAGCTCCACAAGGGACCTTGAGCAGTACTTC.

This clonotype has only a few counts. This rearrangement joins TRBV20-1 to TRBJ1-2, with TRBD1 identical over 8 bases. The CDR3 loop spans 12 amino acids. The germline V gene has CDR1 DFQATT and CDR2 SNEGSKA (reference sequence). After removal of 5 bases from V and 8 bases from J, the junction contained 7 bases not matched to a gene. This CDR3 reads CSASGGLSGYTF. In DNA, the CDR3 is TGCAGTGCTTCAGGGGGCCTCAGCGGCTACACCTTC.

The V gene is TRBV5-6, the J gene TRBJ2-1, with 7 bases that match TRBD1. The germline V gene encodes CDR1 SGHDT and CDR2 YYEEEE. V shed 4 bases, J shed 2 bases, and the junction held 6 bases outside the gene matches. CDR3 length: 15 amino acids. The DNA for the CDR3 is TGTGCCAGCAGCCTGCAGGGGGTGGCCTACAATGAGCAGTTCTTC. Amino acid sequence: CASSLQGVAYNEQFF.

The rearrangement joins TRBV5-1 to TRBJ1-3, with D perhaps TRBD1 (6 bases). The V gene's germline CDR1 is SGHRS and CDR2 YFSETQ. The CDR3 has 14 residues. Trimming pared 4 bases from V and 1 base from J, leaving 9 bases between. In DNA form, the CDR3 reads TGCGCCAGCAGCACTCAGGGGTCTGGAAACACCATATATTTT. Its protein product is CASSTQGSGNTIYF.

The chain's CDR3 is CASTGDQDYGYTF. The DNA for the CDR3 is TGTGCCAGCACAGGGGACCAAGACTATGGCTACACCTTC. V usage is TRBV2 and J usage is TRBJ1-2, with TRBD1 as a possible D gene (6 bases). Germline CDR1 is SNHLY and CDR2 is FYNNEI. The CDR3 is 13 amino acids. Trimming cost V 7 bases and J 3 bases, with 12 bases left between them.

The chain employs TRBV5-1 and TRBJ2-5; D perhaps matches TRBD2 (6 bases). CDR1 is SGHRS, CDR2 YFSETQ, per germline. Trimming removed 0 bases at V and 0 bases at J, with 12 bases between. This CDR3 contains 16 residues. CDR3: CASSLEFRGNQETQYF. The DNA of the CDR3 is TGCGCCAGCAGCTTGGAGTTTCGGGGGAACCAAGAGACCCAGTACTTC.

Regarding this clonotype: A junction boundary mismatches the germline segment, possibly from a read error. The chain is built from TRBV4-1 and TRBJ2-6; no clear D. CDR1 and CDR2 from the germline V gene are MGHRA and YSYEKL. The CDR3 extends over 16 amino acids. The CDR3 is CASSQVGRSGVNVLTF. The CDR3 DNA follows: TGCGCCAGCAGCCAAGTTGGAAGGTCTGGGGTCAACGTCCTGACTTTC.

The chain links TRBV7-8 to TRBJ1-5; 9 bases map to TRBD1. V dropped 3 bases and J dropped 6; count of bases not matched to a gene: 6. This CDR3 has 15 amino acids. Germline CDR1 is SGHVS and CDR2 is FQNEAQ. The CDR3 here is CASSLGQGDGQPQHF. CDR3 DNA sequence: TGTGCCAGCAGCTTGGGACAGGGAGACGGTCAGCCCCAGCATTTT.

V and J are TRBV20-1 and TRBJ1-5, with TRBD1 matching over 9 bases. The CDR3 covers 16 residues. Germline CDR1 DFQATT, CDR2 SNEGSKA (reference sequence). Trimming removed 2 bases from V and 0 bases from J; junction bases left unmatched: 5. CDR3 amino acids: CSARSDRGYSNQPQHF. In DNA, the CDR3 is TGCAGTGCTAGATCGGACAGGGGATATAGCAATCAGCCCCAGCATTTT.

This clonotype was picked up a small number of times. This chain joins TRBV24-1 and TRBJ1-2; D not resolved. The CDR3 has 16 amino acids. CDR1 and CDR2 from the germline V gene are KGHDR and SFDVKD. V was shortened by 4 bases and J by 4 bases, with 18 bases between the two germline ends. As DNA, the CDR3 is TGTGCCACCAGTGACGCTTCAGAGGACGGCAGCTATGGCTACACCTTC. It translates to CATSDASEDGSYGYTF.

This chain connects TRBV4-2 to TRBJ2-1, with 11 bases fitting TRBD1. Trimming at V came to 3 bases and at J to 3 bases, leaving 1 base not matched to a gene. Germline loops: CDR1 LGHNA, CDR2 YNFKEQ. This CDR3 region has 15 residues. The CDR3 DNA sequence: TGTGCCAGCAGCCAGGGACAGGGGGACTACAATGAGCAGTTCTTC. Its protein product is CASSQGQGDYNEQFF.

This clonotype was recorded a few times. This chain links TRBV7-2 with TRBJ2-2; 7 bases map to TRBD2. Germline assignment: CDR1 SGHTA and CDR2 FQGNSA. Losses at the gene ends were 2 bases for V and 1 base for J; bases not matched to a gene: 4. The CDR3 is made up of 16 amino acids. The chain's CDR3 is CASSLTGTKNTGELFF. The DNA for the CDR3 is TGTGCCAGCAGCTTAACCGGGACTAAGAACACCGGGGAGCTGTTTTTT.

CDR3 protein: CASSVSDRGGAIRTDTQYF. CDR3 in DNA: TGTGCCAGCAGTGTATCTGATCGCGGGGGGGCAATTCGCACAGATACGCAGTATTTT. The chain links TRBV6-1 to TRBJ2-3, with TRBD2 matching 9 bases. J was trimmed by 1 base and V by 4 bases; bases with no gene match: 15. The CDR3 contains 19 residues. Germline V CDR1 and CDR2: MNHNS, SASEGT.

This clonotype appeared a few times. The rearrangement joins TRBV11-1 to TRBJ1-2; 10 bases are a match to TRBD1. Germline V gene sequence: CDR1 SGHAT, CDR2 FQDESV (reference sequence). V trimming: 5 bases; J trimming: 4 bases; junction bases outside the gene matches: 7. This CDR3 comprises 15 residues. Here the CDR3 DNA reads TGTGCCAGCAGCCCTAACGGACAGGGGGGCTATGGCTACACCTTC. Translation gives CASSPNGQGGYGYTF.

This chain connects TRBV30 to TRBJ2-1, with a weak D call TRBD2 (5 bases). Germline CDR1 GTSNPN, CDR2 SVGIG (reference sequence). The germline V and J ends were trimmed by 2 bases and 9 bases, with 20 bases remaining between them. CDR3 size: 15 residues. The CDR3 DNA is TGTGCCTGGAGTTCCCAGCGGAGTCGTGGGAGTGAGCAGTTCTTC. Its protein is CAWSSQRSRGSEQFF.

This chain connects TRBV20-1 to TRBJ1-1; unclear D gene. The CDR3 covers 14 residues. The V end was cut by 0 bases, the J end by 5 bases, with 13 bases between. Per germline, CDR1 DFQATT and CDR2 SNEGSKA (reference sequence). CDR3 loop: CSARDVQDGTEAFF. DNA of the CDR3: TGCAGTGCTAGAGATGTGCAGGATGGAACTGAAGCTTTCTTT.

The chain recombines TRBV7-2 with TRBJ2-7; 7 bases line up with TRBD1. With 4 bases clipped from V and 6 bases from J, the junction kept 6 bases outside the gene matches. CDR1 is SGHTA and CDR2 is FQGNSA in the germline V gene. The CDR3 consists of 13 residues. The CDR3 nucleotides are TGTGCCAGCAGCTCGTTCACAGGGGCCGAGCAGTACTTC. Its translation: CASSSFTGAEQYF.

The V and J genes are TRBV12-3 or TRBV12-4 and TRBJ2-5; D perhaps matches TRBD1 (5 bases). The CDR3 consists of 12 residues. V was shortened by 5 bases and J by 7 bases, with 11 bases between the two germline ends. CDR3 nucleotide sequence: TGTGCCAGCAGTGCCAGGGCTCTGACCCAGTACTTC. Translating it yields CASSARALTQYF.

V is TRBV5-1 and J is TRBJ1-2; TRBD1 agrees at 11 bases. This CDR3 is built from 15 residues. V shed 3 bases, J shed 8 bases, and the junction held 9 bases outside the gene matches. CDR1 SGHRS and CDR2 YFSETQ come from the germline V gene. CDR3 region: CASSSTDRGLNGYTF. The CDR3 region has the DNA TGCGCCAGCAGCTCCACGGACAGGGGGCTTAACGGCTACACCTTC.

This clonotype has more than one count but fewer than ten. V gene TRBV7-2 combines with J gene TRBJ2-3; D is uncertain. V was pared by 4 bases and J by 8 bases, with 16 bases between. This CDR3 contains 14 residues. The germline V gene encodes CDR1 SGHTA and CDR2 FQGNSA. The DNA of the CDR3 is TGTGCCAGCAGCTCGACGGGCCCACATGGTACGCAGTATTTT. Residues: CASSSTGPHGTQYF. The whole variable domain, remainder taken from reference TRBV7-2 and TRBJ2-3, is GAGVSQSPSNKVTEKGKDVELRCDPISGHTALYWYRQSLGQGLEFLIYFQGNSAPDKSGLPSDRFSAERTGGSVSTLTIQRTQQEDSAVYLCASSSTGPHGTQYFGPGTRLTVL.

The gene calls are TRBV6-2 or TRBV6-3 and TRBJ1-2; D not certain. The CDR3 has 13 residues. V was clipped by 6 bases and J by 4 bases, with 12 bases between them. Germline CDR1 is MNHEY and CDR2 is SVGEGT. In nucleotides, the CDR3 is TGTGCCAGCAGCCGCGAGACCTTCTATGGCTACACCTTC. This codes for CASSRETFYGYTF.

The rearrangement uses TRBV29-1 and TRBJ1-4; 7 bases match TRBD1. Per the germline V gene, CDR1 is SQVTM and CDR2 is ANQGSEA. The V segment lost 7 bases and the J segment 8 bases; nucleotides outside the gene matches: 16. The CDR3 has 15 amino acids. The CDR3 nucleotides read TGCAGCGCAACCACTCAACAGGGGTTTAACGAAAAACTGTTTTTT. Translating gives CSATTQQGFNEKLFF. The full variable domain, in which reference TRBV29-1 and TRBJ1-4 provide the parts outside the CDR3, is SAVISQKPSRDICQRGTSLTIQCQVDSQVTMMFWYRQQPGQSLTLIATANQGSEATYESGFVIDKFPISRPNLTFSTLTVSNMSPEDSSIYLCSATTQQGFNEKLFFGSGTQLSVL.

This clonotype showed up just a few times. CDR3 bases: TGTGCCAGCAGCCCTATTAAGGGGAAACCGGGACATTACAATGAGCAGTTCTTC. Protein product: CASSPIKGKPGHYNEQFF. The chain combines TRBV11-1 with TRBJ2-1, with D possibly matching TRBD1 (6 bases). Trimming removed 5 bases from V and 4 bases from J, with 24 bases in between. Germline CDR1 is SGHAT and CDR2 is FQDESV (reference sequence). The CDR3 length is 18 residues.

This clonotype was recorded a few times. The chain combines TRBV18 with TRBJ2-1, with TRBD2 matching over 10 bases. Germline CDR1 is KGHSH and CDR2 is LQKENI. This CDR3 has 17 amino acids. V shed 3 bases and J 7 bases; nucleotides not matched to a gene: 12. The CDR3 reads CASSPESGRVPGNEQFF. CDR3 DNA: TGTGCCAGCTCACCTGAGAGCGGGAGGGTCCCTGGGAATGAGCAGTTCTTC.

This sequence joins TRBV21-1 and TRBJ1-5. TRBV21-1 corresponds to a pseudogene. The CDR3 extends over 13 amino acids. The CDR3 DNA sequence: TGTGCCAGCAGCAAAGTCTTTTATCAGCCCCAGCATTTT. It codes for CASSKVFYQPQHF.

This clonotype was counted only a few times. The chain has TRBV12-3 or TRBV12-4 and TRBJ2-2, with TRBD1 as a possible D gene (6 bases). V gave up 2 bases and J gave up 4 bases, with 11 bases separating them. This CDR3 spans 15 amino acids. CDR3 nucleotide sequence: TGTGCCAGCAGTTTATTACAGGGTGCCACCGGGGAGCTGTTTTTT. Its translation: CASSLLQGATGELFF.